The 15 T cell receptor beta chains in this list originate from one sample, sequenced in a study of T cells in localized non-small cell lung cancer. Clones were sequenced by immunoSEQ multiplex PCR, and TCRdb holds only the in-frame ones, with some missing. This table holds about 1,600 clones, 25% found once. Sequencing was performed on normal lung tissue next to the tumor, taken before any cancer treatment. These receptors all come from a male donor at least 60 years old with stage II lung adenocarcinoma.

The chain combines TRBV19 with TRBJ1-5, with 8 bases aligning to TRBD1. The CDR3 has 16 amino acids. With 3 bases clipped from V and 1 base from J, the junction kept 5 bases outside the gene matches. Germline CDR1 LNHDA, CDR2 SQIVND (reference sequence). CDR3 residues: CASSMPDRASNQPQHF. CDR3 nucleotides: TGTGCCAGTAGTATGCCGGACAGGGCGAGCAATCAGCCCCAGCATTTT.

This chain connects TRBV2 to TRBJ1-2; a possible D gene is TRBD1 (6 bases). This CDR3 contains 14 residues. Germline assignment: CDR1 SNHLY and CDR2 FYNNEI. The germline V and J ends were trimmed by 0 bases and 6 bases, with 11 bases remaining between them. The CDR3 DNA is TGTGCCAGCAGTGAAGCACAGGGCAGGGATGGCTACACCTTC. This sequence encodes CASSEAQGRDGYTF.

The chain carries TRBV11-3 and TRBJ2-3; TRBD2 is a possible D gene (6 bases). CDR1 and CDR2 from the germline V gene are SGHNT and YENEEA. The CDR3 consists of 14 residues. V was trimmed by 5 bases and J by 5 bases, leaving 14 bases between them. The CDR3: CASSPWRAEDTQYF. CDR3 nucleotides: TGTGCCAGCAGCCCCTGGAGGGCGGAAGATACGCAGTATTTT.

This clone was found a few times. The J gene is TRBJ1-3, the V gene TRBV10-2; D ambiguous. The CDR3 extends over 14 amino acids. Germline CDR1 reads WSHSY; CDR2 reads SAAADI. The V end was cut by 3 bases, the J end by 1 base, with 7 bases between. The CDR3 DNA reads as TGCGCCAGCAGTGATGACGGTTCTGGAAACACCATATATTTT. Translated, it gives CASSDDGSGNTIYF.

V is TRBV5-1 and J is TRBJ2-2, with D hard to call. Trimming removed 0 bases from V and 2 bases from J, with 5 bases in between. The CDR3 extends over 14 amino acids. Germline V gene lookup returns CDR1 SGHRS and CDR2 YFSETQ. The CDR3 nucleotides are TGCGCCAGCAGCTTGGCGGATAACACCGGGGAGCTGTTTTTT. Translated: CASSLADNTGELFF.

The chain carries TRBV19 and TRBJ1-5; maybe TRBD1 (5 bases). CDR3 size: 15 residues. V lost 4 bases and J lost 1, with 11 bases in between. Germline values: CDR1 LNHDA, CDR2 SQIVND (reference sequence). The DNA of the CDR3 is TGTGCCAGTAGTACAGGGATTTCGAGCAATCAGCCCCAGCATTTT. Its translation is CASSTGISSNQPQHF.

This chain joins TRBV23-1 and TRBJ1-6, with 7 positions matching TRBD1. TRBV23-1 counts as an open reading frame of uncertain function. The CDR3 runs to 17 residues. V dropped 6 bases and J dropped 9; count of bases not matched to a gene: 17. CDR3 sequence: CASSLIQGGSIISPLHF. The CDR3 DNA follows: TGCGCCAGCAGCTTGATCCAAGGGGGCTCTATAATTTCACCCCTCCACTTT.

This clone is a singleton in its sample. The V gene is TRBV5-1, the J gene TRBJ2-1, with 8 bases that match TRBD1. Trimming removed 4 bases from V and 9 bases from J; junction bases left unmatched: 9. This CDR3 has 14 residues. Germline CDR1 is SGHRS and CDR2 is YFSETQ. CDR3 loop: CASSVVGTGGEQFF. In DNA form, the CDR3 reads TGCGCCAGCAGCGTGGTCGGTACAGGGGGTGAGCAGTTCTTC.

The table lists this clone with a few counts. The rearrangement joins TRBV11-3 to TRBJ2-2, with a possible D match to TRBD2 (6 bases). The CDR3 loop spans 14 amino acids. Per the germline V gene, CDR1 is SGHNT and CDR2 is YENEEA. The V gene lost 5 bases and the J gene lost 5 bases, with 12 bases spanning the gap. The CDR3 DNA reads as TGTGCCAGCAGCCTACGGGACTCAACCGGGGAGCTGTTTTTT. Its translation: CASSLRDSTGELFF.

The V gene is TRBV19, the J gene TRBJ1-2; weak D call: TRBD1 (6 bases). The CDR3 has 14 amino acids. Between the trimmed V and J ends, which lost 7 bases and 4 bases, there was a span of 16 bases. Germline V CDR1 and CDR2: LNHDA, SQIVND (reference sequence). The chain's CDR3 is CASTQGGNLYGYTF. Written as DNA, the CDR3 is TGTGCCAGTACCCAAGGGGGGAACCTCTATGGCTACACCTTC.

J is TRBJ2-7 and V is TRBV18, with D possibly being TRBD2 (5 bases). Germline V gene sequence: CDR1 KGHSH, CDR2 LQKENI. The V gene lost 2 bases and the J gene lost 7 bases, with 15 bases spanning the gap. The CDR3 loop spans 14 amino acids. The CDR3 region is CASSPVDDYGEQYF. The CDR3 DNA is TGTGCCAGCTCACCAGTGGACGACTACGGGGAGCAGTACTTC.

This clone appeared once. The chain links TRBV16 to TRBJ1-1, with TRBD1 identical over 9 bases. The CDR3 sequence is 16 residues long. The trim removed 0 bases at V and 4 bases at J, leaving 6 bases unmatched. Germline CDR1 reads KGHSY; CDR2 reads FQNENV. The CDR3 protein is CASSQSPGQGGTEAFF. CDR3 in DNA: TGTGCCAGCAGCCAATCTCCGGGACAGGGTGGCACTGAAGCTTTCTTT. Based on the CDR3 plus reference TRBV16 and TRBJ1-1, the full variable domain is GEEVAQTPKHLVRGEGQKAKLYCAPIKGHSYVFWYQQVLKNEFKFLISFQNENVFDETGMPKERFSAKCLPNSPCSLEIQATKLEDSAVYFCASSQSPGQGGTEAFFGQGTRLTVV.

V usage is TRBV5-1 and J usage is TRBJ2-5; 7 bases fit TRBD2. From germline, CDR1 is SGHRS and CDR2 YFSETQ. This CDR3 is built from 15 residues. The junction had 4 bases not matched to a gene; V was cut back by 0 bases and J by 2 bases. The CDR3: CASSLGTAGQETQYF. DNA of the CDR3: TGCGCCAGCAGCTTGGGTACAGCGGGGCAAGAGACCCAGTACTTC.

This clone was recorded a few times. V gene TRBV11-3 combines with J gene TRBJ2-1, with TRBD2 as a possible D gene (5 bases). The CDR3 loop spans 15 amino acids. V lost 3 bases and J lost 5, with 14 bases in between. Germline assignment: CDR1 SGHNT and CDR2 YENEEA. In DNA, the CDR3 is TGTGCCAGCAGCTTTGCCCTAGCTGGGGACAATGAGCAGTTCTTC. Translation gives CASSFALAGDNEQFF.

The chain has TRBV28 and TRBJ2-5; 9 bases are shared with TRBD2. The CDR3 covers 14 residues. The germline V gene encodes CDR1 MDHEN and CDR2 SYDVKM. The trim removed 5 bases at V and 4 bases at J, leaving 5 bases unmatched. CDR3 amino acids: CASSKSGGLETQYF. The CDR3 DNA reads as TGTGCCAGCAGTAAGAGCGGGGGGTTAGAGACCCAGTACTTC.